The 4 T cell receptor beta chains listed next were all sequenced from one sample in a study of T cells in Graves' hyperthyroidism and ophthalmopathy. Researchers amplified the TCR beta CDR3 regions from RNA transcripts. An initial round of RT-PCR targeting the TCR CDR3 relied on the HTBI primer set. TCRdb processed the multiplex PCR reads anew with MiXCR; each CDR3 protein has one entry. The sample shows some 510,000 distinct CDR3 sequences, 20% of them seen only once. Sequenced sample: blood. The origin of the receptors is a man aged 18-30 years with Graves' hyperthyroidism.

This chain links TRBV30 with TRBJ2-3; D is undetermined. Trimming pared 7 bases from V and 6 bases from J, leaving 14 bases between. Looked up from germline, CDR1 is GTSNPN and CDR2 is SVGIG (reference sequence). CDR3 length: 12 residues. The CDR3 region has the DNA TGTGCCTCGAGCCCCGTGCTCGATACGCAGTATTTT. As protein: CASSPVLDTQYF.

This clonotype was found a few times. This may stem from a read error, because a much larger clone lies one nucleotide away. J is TRBJ1-1 and V is TRBV29-1; unclear D gene. This CDR3 comprises 13 residues. V lost 3 bases and J lost 3, with 11 bases in between. CDR1 is SQVTM and CDR2 is ANQGSEA in the germline V gene. This CDR3 is CSVEVKMYTEAFF. The CDR3 bases are TGCAGCGTTGAGGTCAAAATGTACACTGAAGCTTTCTTT. Based on the CDR3 plus reference TRBV29-1 and TRBJ1-1, the full variable domain is SAVISQKPSRDICQRGTSLTIQCQVDSQVTMMFWYRQQPGQSLTLIATANQGSEATYESGFVIDKFPISRPNLTFSTLTVSNMSPEDSSIYLCSVEVKMYTEAFFGQGTRLTVV.

This clonotype was seen more than once but under ten times. The chain has TRBV10-1 and TRBJ2-5; D ambiguous. V lost 11 bases and J 1 base, leaving 17 bases between the germline ends. Germline V gives CDR1 WNHNN, CDR2 SYGVQD (reference sequence). The CDR3 runs 14 residues. The CDR3 loop is CAGPVGRAQETQYF. For the CDR3, the DNA is TGCGCCGGCCCCGTAGGACGAGCCCAAGAGACCCAGTACTTC.

This clonotype showed up many times. V usage is TRBV6-1 and J usage is TRBJ2-2; D is ambiguous. This CDR3 is 15 amino acids long. Trimming shortened V by 6 bases and J by 3 bases, and 14 bases separated the two germline ends. Germline V CDR1 and CDR2: MNHNS, SASEGT. The CDR3 sequence: CASSRRPTYTGELFF. For the CDR3, the DNA is TGTGCCAGCAGCCGTAGACCCACGTACACCGGGGAGCTGTTTTTT.